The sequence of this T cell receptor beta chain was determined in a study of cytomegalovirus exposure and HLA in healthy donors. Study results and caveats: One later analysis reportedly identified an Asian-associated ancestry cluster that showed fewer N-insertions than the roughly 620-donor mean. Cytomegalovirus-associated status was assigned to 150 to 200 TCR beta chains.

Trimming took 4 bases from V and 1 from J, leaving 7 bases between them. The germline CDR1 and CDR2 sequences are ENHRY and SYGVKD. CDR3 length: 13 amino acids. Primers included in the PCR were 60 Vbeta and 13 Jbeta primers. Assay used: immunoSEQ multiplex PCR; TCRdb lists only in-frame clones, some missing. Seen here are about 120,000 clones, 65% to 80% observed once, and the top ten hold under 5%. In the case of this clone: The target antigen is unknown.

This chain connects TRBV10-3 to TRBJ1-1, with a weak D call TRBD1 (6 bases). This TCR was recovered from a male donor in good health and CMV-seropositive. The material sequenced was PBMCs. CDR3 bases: TGTGCCATCAGTGCGGACAGGAACACTGAAGCTTTCTTT. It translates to CAISADRNTEAFF.